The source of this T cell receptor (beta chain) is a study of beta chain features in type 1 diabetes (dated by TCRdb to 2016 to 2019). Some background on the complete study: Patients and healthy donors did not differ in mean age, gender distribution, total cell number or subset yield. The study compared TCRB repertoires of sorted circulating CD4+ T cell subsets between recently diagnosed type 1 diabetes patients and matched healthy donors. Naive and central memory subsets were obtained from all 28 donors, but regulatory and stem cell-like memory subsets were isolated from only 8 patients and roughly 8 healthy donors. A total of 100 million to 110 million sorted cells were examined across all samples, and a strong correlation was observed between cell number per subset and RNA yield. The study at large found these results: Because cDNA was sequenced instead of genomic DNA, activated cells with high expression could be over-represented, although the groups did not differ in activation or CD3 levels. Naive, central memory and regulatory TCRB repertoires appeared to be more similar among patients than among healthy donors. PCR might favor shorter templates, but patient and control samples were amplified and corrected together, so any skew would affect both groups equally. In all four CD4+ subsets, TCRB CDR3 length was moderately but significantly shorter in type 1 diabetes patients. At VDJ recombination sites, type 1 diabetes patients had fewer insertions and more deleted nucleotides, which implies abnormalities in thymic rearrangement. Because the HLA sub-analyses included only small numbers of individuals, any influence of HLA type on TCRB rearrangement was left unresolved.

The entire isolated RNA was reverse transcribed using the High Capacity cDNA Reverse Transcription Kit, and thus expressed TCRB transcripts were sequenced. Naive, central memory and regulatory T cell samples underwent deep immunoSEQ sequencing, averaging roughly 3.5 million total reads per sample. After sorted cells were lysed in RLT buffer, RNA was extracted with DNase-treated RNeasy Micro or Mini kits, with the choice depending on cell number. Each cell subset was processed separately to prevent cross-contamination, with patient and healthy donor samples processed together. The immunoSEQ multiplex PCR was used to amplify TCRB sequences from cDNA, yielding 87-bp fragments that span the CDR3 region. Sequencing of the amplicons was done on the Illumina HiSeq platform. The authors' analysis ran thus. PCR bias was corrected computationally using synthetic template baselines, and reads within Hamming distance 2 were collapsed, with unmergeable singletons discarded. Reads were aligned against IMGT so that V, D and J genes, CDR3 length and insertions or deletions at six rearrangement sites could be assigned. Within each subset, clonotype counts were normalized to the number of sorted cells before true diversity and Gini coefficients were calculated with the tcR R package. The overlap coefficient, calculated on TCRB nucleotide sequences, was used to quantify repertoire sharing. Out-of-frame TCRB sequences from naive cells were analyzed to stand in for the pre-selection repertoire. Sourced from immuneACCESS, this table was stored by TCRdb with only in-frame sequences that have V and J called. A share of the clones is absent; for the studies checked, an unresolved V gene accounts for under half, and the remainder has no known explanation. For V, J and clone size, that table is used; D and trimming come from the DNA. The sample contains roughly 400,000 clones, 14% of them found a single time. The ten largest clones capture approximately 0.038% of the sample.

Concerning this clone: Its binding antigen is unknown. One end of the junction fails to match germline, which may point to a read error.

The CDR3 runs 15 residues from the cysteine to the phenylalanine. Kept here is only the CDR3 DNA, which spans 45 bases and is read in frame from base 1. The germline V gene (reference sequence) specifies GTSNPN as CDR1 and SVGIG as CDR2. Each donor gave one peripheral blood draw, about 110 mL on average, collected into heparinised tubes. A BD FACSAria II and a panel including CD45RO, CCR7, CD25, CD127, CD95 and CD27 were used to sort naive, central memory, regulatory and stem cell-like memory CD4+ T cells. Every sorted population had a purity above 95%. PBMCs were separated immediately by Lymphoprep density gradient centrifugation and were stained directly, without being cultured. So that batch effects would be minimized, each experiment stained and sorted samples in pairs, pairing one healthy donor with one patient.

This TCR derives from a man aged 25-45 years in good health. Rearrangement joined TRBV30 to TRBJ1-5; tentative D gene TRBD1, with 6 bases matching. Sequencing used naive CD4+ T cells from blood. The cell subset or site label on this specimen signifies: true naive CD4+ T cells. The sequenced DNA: TGTGCCTGTAGTGAGGGGGACAACAGCAATCAGCCCCAGCATTTT. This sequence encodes CACSEGDNSNQPQHF. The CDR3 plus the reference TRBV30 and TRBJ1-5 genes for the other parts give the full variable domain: SQTIHQWPATLVQPVGSPLSLECTVEGTSNPNLYWYRQAAGRGLQLLFYSVGIGQISSEVPQNLSASRPQDRQFILSSKKLLLSDSGFYLCACSEGDNSNQPQHFGDGTRLSIL.